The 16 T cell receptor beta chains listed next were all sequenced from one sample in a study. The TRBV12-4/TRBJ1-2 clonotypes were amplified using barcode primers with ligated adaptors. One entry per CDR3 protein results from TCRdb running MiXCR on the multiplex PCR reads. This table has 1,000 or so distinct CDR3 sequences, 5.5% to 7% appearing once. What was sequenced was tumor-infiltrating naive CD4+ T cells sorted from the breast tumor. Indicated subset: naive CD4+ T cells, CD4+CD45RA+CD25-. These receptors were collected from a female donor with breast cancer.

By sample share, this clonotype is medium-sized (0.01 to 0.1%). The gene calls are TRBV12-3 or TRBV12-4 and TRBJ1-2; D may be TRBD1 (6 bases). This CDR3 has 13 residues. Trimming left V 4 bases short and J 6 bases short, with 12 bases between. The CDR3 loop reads CASSWTAENGYTF. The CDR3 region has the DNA TGTGCCAGCAGTTGGACAGCGGAAAATGGCTACACCTTC.

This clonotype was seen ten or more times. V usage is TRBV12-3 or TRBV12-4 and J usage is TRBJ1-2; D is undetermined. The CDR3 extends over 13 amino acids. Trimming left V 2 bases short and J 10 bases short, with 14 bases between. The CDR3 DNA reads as TGTGCCAGCAGTTTATGGGTTGAGGATGTCTACACCTTC. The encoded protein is CASSLWVEDVYTF.

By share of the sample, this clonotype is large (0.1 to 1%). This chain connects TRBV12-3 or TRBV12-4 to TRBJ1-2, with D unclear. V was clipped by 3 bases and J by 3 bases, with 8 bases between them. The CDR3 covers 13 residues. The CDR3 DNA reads TGTGCCAGCAGTTTCTTTGGGGACTATGGCTACACCTTC. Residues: CASSFFGDYGYTF.

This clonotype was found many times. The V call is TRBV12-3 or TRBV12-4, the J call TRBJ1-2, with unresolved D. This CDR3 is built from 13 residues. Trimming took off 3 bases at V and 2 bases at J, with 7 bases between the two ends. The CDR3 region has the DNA TGTGCCAGCAGTTTTAAATCGAACTATGGCTACACCTTC. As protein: CASSFKSNYGYTF.

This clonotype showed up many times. Here the CDR3 DNA reads TGTGCCAGCAGTCGACAGGAAACTAACTATGGCTACACCTTC. Its translation is CASSRQETNYGYTF. The chain is built from TRBV12-3 or TRBV12-4 and TRBJ1-2, with D tentatively TRBD1 (6 bases). Trimming stripped 5 bases from V and 0 bases from J, with 10 bases between. The CDR3 has 14 residues.

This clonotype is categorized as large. The CDR3 reads CASTPVGGYGYTF. Here the CDR3 DNA reads TGTGCCAGCACCCCGGTTGGAGGCTATGGCTACACCTTC. This sequence joins TRBV12-3 or TRBV12-4 and TRBJ1-2; no firm D call. V was trimmed by 7 bases and J by 4 bases, leaving 13 bases between them. The CDR3 spans 13 residues.

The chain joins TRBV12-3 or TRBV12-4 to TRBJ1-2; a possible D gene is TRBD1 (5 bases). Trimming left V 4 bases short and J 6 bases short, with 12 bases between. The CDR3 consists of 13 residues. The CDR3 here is CASSSHRRNGYTF. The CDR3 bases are TGTGCCAGCAGTTCTCACAGGCGGAATGGCTACACCTTC.

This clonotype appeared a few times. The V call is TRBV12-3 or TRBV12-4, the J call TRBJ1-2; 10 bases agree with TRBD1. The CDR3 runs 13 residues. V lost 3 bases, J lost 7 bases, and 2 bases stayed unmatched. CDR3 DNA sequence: TGTGCCAGCAGTTTTGGGACAGGGGTTGGCTACACCTTC. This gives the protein CASSFGTGVGYTF.

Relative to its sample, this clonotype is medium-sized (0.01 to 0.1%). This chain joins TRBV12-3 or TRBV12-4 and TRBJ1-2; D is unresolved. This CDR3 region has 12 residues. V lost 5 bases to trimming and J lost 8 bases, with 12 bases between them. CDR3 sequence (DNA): TGTGCCAGCAGTCCGAACGTAGGCGGCTACACCTTC. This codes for CASSPNVGGYTF.

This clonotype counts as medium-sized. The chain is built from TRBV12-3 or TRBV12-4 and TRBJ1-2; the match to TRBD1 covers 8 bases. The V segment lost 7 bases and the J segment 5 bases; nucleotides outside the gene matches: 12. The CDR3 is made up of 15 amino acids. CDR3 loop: CASTGQGLISYGYTF. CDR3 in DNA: TGTGCCAGCACCGGACAGGGTTTAATTTCGTATGGCTACACCTTC.

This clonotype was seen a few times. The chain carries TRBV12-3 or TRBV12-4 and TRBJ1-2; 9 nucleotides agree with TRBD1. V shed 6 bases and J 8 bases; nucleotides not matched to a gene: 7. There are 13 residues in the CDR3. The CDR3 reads CASSPGQGQGYTF. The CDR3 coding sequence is TGTGCCAGCAGCCCGGGACAGGGCCAGGGCTACACCTTC.

Here the CDR3 reads CASSLPGANYGYTF. CDR3 sequence (DNA): TGTGCCAGCAGTTTACCAGGGGCTAACTATGGCTACACCTTC. The V gene is TRBV12-3 or TRBV12-4, the J gene TRBJ1-2; a weak D match, TRBD1 (6 bases). The CDR3 loop spans 14 amino acids. V was pared by 2 bases and J by 0 bases, with 7 bases between.

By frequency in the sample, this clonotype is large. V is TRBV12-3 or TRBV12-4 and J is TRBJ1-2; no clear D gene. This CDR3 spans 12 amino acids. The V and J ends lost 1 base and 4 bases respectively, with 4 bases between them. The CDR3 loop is CASSLVGYGYTF. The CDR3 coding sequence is TGTGCCAGCAGTTTAGTGGGCTATGGCTACACCTTC.

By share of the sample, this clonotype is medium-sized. The CDR3 reads CASSFRRYRNYGYTF. CDR3 coding DNA: TGTGCCAGCAGTTTCCGGCGGTATCGTAACTATGGCTACACCTTC. V and J are TRBV12-3 or TRBV12-4 and TRBJ1-2; no definite D call. Between the trimmed V and J ends, which lost 3 bases and 1 base, there was a span of 12 bases. This CDR3 is built from 15 residues.

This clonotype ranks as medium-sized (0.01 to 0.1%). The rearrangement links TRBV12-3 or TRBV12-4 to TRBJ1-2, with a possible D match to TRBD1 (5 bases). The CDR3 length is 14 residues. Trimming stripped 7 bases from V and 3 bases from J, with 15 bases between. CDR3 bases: TGTGCCAGCACGGCGACAGCCACTTACTATGGCTACACCTTC. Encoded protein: CASTATATYYGYTF.

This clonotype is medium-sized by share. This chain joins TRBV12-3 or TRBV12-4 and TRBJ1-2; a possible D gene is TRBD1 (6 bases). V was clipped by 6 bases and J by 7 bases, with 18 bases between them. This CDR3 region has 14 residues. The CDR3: CASSTLQGYFGYTF. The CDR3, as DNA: TGTGCCAGCAGCACATTACAGGGATATTTTGGCTACACCTTC.